A selection of T cell receptor beta chains follows, all from one sample in a study of radiation and T cells in renal cell carcinoma. The assay was immunoSEQ multiplex PCR, and TCRdb's table has in-frame clones only and misses some. The top ten clones hold 31% of a sample with about 49,000 clones, around 83% of them seen once. Sequencing used blood, obtained from a patient whose treatment included radiotherapy and nephrectomy. All receptors derive from a woman in her sixties or seventies with renal cell carcinoma. The CDR3 runs from the conserved cysteine through the conserved F or W. D genes are given only for firm matches. Not all rows give a size; the values are once, few, many and, for expanded clones, a class.

TRBJ2-3	TRBV27	NA	NA	TGTGCCAGCAGTTTCCGGGCTCCAAGGACAGATACGCAGTATTTT	CASSFRAPRTDTQYF
TRBJ2-3	TRBV9	NA	NA	TGTGCCAGCAGCCCAGCCACGGGGTTAGATACGCAGTATTTT	CASSPATGLDTQYF
TRBJ2-7	TRBV6-5	NA	TRBD2	TGTGCCAGCAGTTACGATCCTAGCGGGAACTACGAGCAGTACTTC	CASSYDPSGNYEQYF
TRBJ2-3	TRBV5-1	few	TRBD2	TGCGCCAGCAGCTGGCCCCCTGCGGGAGGTCCAGATACGCAGTATTTT	CASSWPPAGGPDTQYF
TRBJ2-1	TRBV4-2	NA	NA	TGTGCCAGCAGCCAAGAACAGGGAAATGAGCAGTTCTTC	CASSQEQGNEQFF
TRBJ2-2	TRBV4-3	NA	NA	TGCGCCAGCAGCCAAGATCTAACAGGGCCCAATTATGAGGGCGGGGAGCTGTTTTTT	CASSQDLTGPNYEGGELFF
TRBJ1-2	TRBV6-5	NA	TRBD1	TGTGCCAGCAGGGCGACAGGGGAGGTTGGCTACACCTTC	CASRATGEVGYTF
TRBJ2-2	TRBV5-1	NA	NA	TGCGCCAGCAGCTTGGGGGGCAGGATCACCGGGGAGCTGTTTTTT	CASSLGGRITGELFF
TRBJ1-1	TRBV27	NA	TRBD1	TGTGCCAGCAATCGACAGGGACCGAACACTGAAGCTTTCTTT	CASNRQGPNTEAFF
TRBJ2-5	TRBV10-1	NA	NA	TGCGCCAGCAGTGAGTCGGCAGCACAAGAGACCCAGTACTTC	CASSESAAQETQYF
TRBJ2-1	TRBV10-3	few	TRBD2	TGTGCCACCACCTCTGGGAGGGAGGATTACAATGAGCAGTTCTTC	CATTSGREDYNEQFF
TRBJ2-7	TRBV27	NA	NA	TGTGCCAGCAGTTTAACTCCGGGCCCCAGGCTCTACGAGCAGTACTTC	CASSLTPGPRLYEQYF
TRBJ1-1	TRBV30	NA	NA	TGTGCCTGGAGTCAGAAAGCGAACACTGAAGCTTTCTTT	CAWSQKANTEAFF
TRBJ2-2	TRBV2	NA	NA	TGTGCCAGCCGGGTTCGGACAGACAACACCGGGGAGCTGTTTTTT	CASRVRTDNTGELFF
TRBJ1-5	TRBV7-8	NA	NA	TGTGCCAGCAGCGCTCCAGGTCAGCCCCAGCATTTT	CASSAPGQPQHF
TRBJ1-4	TRBV19	NA	TRBD1	TGTGCCAGTAGTCCTCAGACAGGGGCTAATGAAAAACTGTTTTTT	CASSPQTGANEKLFF
TRBJ1-2	TRBV6-1	NA	TRBD1	TGTGCCAGCAGTGCCACCGACAGGGACTATGGCTACACCTTC	CASSATDRDYGYTF
TRBJ2-3	TRBV7-9	NA	TRBD1	TGTGCCAGCAGCCCCACAGGGGCTGGCACAGATACGCAGTATTTT	CASSPTGAGTDTQYF
TRBJ1-5	TRBV5-5	once	NA	TGTGCCAGCAGCTTGAATTGGCCAGGGGCCGATTATAGCAATCAGCCCCAGCATTTT	CASSLNWPGADYSNQPQHF
TRBJ1-3	TRBV7-8	NA	NA	TGTGCCAGCAGTTCTGTGGTAGGCTCTGGAAACACCATATATTTT	CASSSVVGSGNTIYF
TRBJ2-2	TRBV18	few	TRBD1	TGTGCCAGCTCCGTCGGACAGGTGACCACCGGGGAGCTGTTTTTT	CASSVGQVTTGELFF
TRBJ2-3	TRBV25-1	NA	NA	TGTGCCAGCAGTGATGGTAGGGATTTAACAGATACGCAGTATTTT	CASSDGRDLTDTQYF
TRBJ2-1	TRBV10-3	NA	TRBD2	TGTGCCTATGGAGTCCGCGGGAGCTCCTACAATGAGCAGTTCTTC	CAYGVRGSSYNEQFF
TRBJ1-1	TRBV5-1	NA	TRBD1	TGCGCCAGCAGCGCCGGACAGGGCACTGAAGCTTTCTTT	CASSAGQGTEAFF
TRBJ1-1	TRBV5-1	NA	NA	TGCGCCAGCAGCCCAACAGGGAGCGTCACTGAAGCTTTCTTT	CASSPTGSVTEAFF
TRBJ2-6	TRBV7-9	NA	NA	TGTGCCAGCAGCTTACACTCTCTCTCTGGGGCCAACGTCCTGACTTTC	CASSLHSLSGANVLTF
TRBJ1-2	TRBV19	NA	NA	TGTGCCAGTAGTATAAATGGAGGAAGCGGCTACACCTTC	CASSINGGSGYTF
TRBJ2-7	TRBV19	NA	TRBD1	TGTGCCAGTAGACACCGGGACAGGCCCTACGAGCAGTACTTC	CASRHRDRPYEQYF
TRBJ2-7	TRBV4-2	NA	TRBD2	TGTGCCAGCAGCCACCAACTAGCGGGGGACTCCTACGAGCAGTACTTC	CASSHQLAGDSYEQYF
TRBJ2-7	TRBV7-8	once	NA	TGTGCCAGCAGCCCACAGGTGAGCTCCTACGAGCAGTACTTC	CASSPQVSSYEQYF
TRBJ1-1	TRBV18	NA	NA	TGTGCCAGCTCGCCCCTTAGGGGGGGAACTGAAGCTTTCTTT	CASSPLRGGTEAFF
TRBJ2-3	TRBV6-5	NA	NA	TGTGCCAGCCGCCGGGAGATGGCAGATACGCAGTATTTT	CASRREMADTQYF
TRBJ2-5	TRBV4-1	NA	NA	TGCGCCAGCAGCAAGGGACTTACTGAGACCCAGTACTTC	CASSKGLTETQYF
TRBJ1-1	TRBV19	NA	NA	TGTGCCAGTAGTACAAAAACGGGGGCGCACACTGAAGCTTTCTTT	CASSTKTGAHTEAFF
TRBJ1-2	TRBV19	NA	NA	TGTGCCAGTAGTGAAACCTCCAGGGCGAGCTATGGCTACACCTTC	CASSETSRASYGYTF
TRBJ1-1	TRBV19	NA	NA	TGTGCCACTAGCAGGGTGAAGGGGGGTGAAGCTTTCTTT	CATSRVKGGEAFF
TRBJ2-3	TRBV5-6	NA	TRBD2	TGTGCCAGCAGCTTGGATAGCGGGAGGTTCACAGATACGCAGTATTTT	CASSLDSGRFTDTQYF
TRBJ1-5	TRBV27	NA	NA	TGTGCCAGCAGTACCTGGGGGCCGCGCAATCAGCCCCAGCATTTT	CASSTWGPRNQPQHF
TRBJ1-2	TRBV4-1	once	NA	TGCGCCAGCAGCCAAGAAACAGGGTATGCCTATGGCTACACCTTC	CASSQETGYAYGYTF
TRBJ2-2	TRBV14	NA	TRBD2	TGTGCCAGCAGCCAAACCCCGGGGGGCACCGGGGAGCTGTTTTTT	CASSQTPGGTGELFF
TRBJ2-1	TRBV13	NA	TRBD2	TGTGCCAGCAGACCTAGGACTAGCGGGAGCTCCTACAATGAGCAGTTCTTC	CASRPRTSGSSYNEQFF
TRBJ1-5	TRBV6-1	once	NA	TGTGCCAGCAGTGAGGGCAGGGCCCCCAATCAGCCCCAGCATTTT	CASSEGRAPNQPQHF
TRBJ1-1	TRBV7-2	NA	NA	TGTGCCAGCAGCTTAGTTCGGGGGGTCGACACTGAAGCTTTCTTT	CASSLVRGVDTEAFF
TRBJ2-3	TRBV10-3	NA	NA	TGTGCCATCAGTGAGTCACTCAGCACAGATACGCAGTATTTT	CAISESLSTDTQYF
TRBJ1-5	TRBV23-1	NA	TRBD1	TGCGCCATCCCCGGAGATAGGACAGGGGGGTTAAGCAATCAGCCCCAGCATTTT	CAIPGDRTGGLSNQPQHF
TRBJ2-2	TRBV7-6	NA	TRBD2	TGTGCCAGCAGCTTCGGACTAGCAGCTAACACCGGGGAGCTGTTTTTT	CASSFGLAANTGELFF
TRBJ2-7	TRBV19	NA	TRBD2	TGTGCCAGTAGTATCGGGTCGGGGGGATCCTACGAGCAGTACTTC	CASSIGSGGSYEQYF
TRBJ2-5	TRBV5-1	NA	TRBD2	TGCGCCAGCAGCTTGGGGGCGGGGGACCCGGAGACCCAGTACTTC	CASSLGAGDPETQYF
TRBJ2-7	TRBV29-1	NA	TRBD2	TGCAGCGTTGCTGAGCGGGAAGTGGTCGAGCAGTACTTC	CSVAEREVVEQYF
TRBJ1-1	TRBV5-4	NA	NA	TGTGCCAGCAGCTTCCGGGACACATCCACTGAAGCTTTCTTT	CASSFRDTSTEAFF